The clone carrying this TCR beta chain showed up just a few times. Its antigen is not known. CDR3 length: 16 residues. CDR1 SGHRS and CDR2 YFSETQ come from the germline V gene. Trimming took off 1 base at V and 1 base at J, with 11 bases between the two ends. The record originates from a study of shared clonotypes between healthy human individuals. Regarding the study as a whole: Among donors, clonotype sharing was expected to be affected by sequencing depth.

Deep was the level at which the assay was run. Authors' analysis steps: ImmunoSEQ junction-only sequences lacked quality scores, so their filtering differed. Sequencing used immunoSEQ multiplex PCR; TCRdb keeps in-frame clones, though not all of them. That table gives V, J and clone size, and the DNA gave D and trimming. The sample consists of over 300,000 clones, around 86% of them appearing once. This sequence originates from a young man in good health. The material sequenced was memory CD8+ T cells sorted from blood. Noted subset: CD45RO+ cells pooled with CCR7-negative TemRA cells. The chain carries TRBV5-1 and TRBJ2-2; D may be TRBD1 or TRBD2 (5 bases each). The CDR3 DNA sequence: TGCGCCAGCAGCTTGACGGGACGGGAGAACACCGGGGAGCTGTTTTTT. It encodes CASSLTGRENTGELFF.